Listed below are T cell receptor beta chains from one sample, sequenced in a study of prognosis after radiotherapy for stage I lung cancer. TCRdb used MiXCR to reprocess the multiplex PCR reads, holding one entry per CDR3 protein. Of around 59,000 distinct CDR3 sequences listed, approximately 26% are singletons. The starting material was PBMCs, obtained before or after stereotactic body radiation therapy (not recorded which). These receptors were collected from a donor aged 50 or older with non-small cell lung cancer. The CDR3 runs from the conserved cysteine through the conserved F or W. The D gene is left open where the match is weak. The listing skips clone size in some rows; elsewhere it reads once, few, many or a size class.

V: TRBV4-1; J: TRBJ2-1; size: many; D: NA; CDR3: CASSRGFIRDIYNEQFF; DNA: TGCGCCAGCAGCCGAGGATTTATTCGGGACATCTACAATGAGCAGTTCTTC
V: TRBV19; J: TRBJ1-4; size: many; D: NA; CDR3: CASSMGRQIRDEKLFF; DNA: TGTGCCAGTAGTATGGGACGACAGATCCGGGACGAAAAACTGTTTTTT
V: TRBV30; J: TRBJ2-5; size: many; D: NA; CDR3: CAWNGGPETQYF; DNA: TGTGCCTGGAACGGGGGGCCGGAGACCCAGTACTTC
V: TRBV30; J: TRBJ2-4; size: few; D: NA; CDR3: CAWSGGAGQPIQYF; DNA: TGTGCCTGGAGTGGGGGGGCAGGGCAACCGATTCAGTACTTC
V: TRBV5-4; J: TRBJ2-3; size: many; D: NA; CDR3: CASSFGRADTQYF; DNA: TGTGCCAGCAGCTTTGGCAGGGCAGATACGCAGTATTTT
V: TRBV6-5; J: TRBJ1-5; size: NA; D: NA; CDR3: CASSSRKGLSKQPQHF; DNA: TGTGCCAGCAGTTCCCGGAAAGGGCTAAGCAAACAGCCCCAGCATTTT
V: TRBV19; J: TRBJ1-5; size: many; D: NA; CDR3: CASSIKDQPQHF; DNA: TGTGCCAGTAGTATAAAAGATCAGCCCCAGCATTTT
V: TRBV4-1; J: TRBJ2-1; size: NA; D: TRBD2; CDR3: CASSQVPLLRGRAMNEQFF; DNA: TGCGCCAGCAGCCAAGTACCCCTCTTGCGCGGGAGGGCCATGAATGAGCAGTTCTTC
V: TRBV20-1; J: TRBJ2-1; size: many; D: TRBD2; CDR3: CSAIGTSGGAWNEQFF; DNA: TGCAGTGCTATAGGGACTAGCGGGGGGGCGTGGAATGAGCAGTTCTTC
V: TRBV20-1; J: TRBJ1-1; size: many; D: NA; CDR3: CSAREGGGEAFF; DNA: TGCAGTGCTAGAGAGGGAGGAGGGGAAGCTTTCTTT
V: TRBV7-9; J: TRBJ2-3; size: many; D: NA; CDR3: CASSSPYTDTQYF; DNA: TGTGCCAGCAGCTCGCCTTACACAGATACGCAGTATTTT
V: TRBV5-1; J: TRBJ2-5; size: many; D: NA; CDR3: CASSLAEILETQYF; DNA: TGCGCCAGCAGCTTGGCCGAAATTCTGGAGACCCAGTACTTC
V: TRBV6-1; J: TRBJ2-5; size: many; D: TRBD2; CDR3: CASNGGGETQYF; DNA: TGTGCCAGCAATGGCGGGGGAGAGACCCAGTACTTC
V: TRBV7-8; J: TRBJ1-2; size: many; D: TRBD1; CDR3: CASSFGTGNGYTF; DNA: TGTGCCAGCAGCTTCGGGACAGGGAATGGCTACACCTTC
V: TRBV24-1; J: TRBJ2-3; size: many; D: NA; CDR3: CATSDPIDTQYF; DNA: TGTGCCACCAGTGACCCCATTGATACGCAGTATTTT
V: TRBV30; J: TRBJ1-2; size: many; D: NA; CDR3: CAWSVPVLGYTF; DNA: TGTGCCTGGAGTGTACCGGTGCTTGGCTACACCTTC
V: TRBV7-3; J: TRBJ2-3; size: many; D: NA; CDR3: CASSFSSGGSTDTQYF; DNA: TGTGCCAGCAGCTTTAGCTCCGGGGGAAGCACAGATACGCAGTATTTT
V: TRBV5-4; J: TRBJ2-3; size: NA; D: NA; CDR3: CASSLSRSTDTQYF; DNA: TGTGCCAGCAGCTTGTCGAGGTCCACAGATACGCAGTATTTT
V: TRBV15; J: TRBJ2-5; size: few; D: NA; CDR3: CATSRDIVLRNQETQYF; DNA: TGTGCCACCAGCAGAGATATTGTCTTGAGAAACCAAGAGACCCAGTACTTC
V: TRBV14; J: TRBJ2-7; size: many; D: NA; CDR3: CASSYTSYEQYF; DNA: TGTGCCAGCTCTTACACCTCCTACGAGCAGTACTTC
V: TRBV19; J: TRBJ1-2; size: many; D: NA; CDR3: CASSSYYGYTF; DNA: TGTGCCAGTAGTAGCTACTATGGCTACACCTTC
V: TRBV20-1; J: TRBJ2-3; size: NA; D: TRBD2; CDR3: CSARDSWTSEADTQYF; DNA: TGCAGTGCTAGAGATAGCTGGACTAGCGAGGCAGATACGCAGTATTTT
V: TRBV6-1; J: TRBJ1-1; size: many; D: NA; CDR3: CASSEDGYLWAFF; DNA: TGTGCCAGCAGTGAAGACGGATACCTGTGGGCTTTCTTT
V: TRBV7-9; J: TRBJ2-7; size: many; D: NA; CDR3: CASSAPPATGQYF; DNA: TGTGCCAGCAGCGCCCCTCCCGCCACCGGGCAGTACTTC
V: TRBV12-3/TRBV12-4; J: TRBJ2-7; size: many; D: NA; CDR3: CASSPPGGRSYEQYF; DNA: TGTGCCAGCAGTCCCCCGGGGGGCCGCTCCTACGAGCAGTACTTC
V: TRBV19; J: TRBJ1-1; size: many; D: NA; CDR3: CASTEGTMNTEAFF; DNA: TGTGCCAGTACCGAGGGGACAATGAACACTGAAGCTTTCTTT
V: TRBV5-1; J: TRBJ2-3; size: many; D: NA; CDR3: CASSLEGSGTDTQYF; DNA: TGCGCCAGCAGCTTGGAGGGTAGTGGCACAGATACGCAGTATTTT
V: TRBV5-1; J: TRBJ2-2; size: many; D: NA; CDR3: CASSWPGHMALGTGELFF; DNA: TGCGCCAGCAGCTGGCCGGGACACATGGCTTTGGGGACCGGGGAGCTGTTTTTT
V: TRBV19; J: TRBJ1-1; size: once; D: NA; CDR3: CASIDRYTGTEAFF; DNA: TGTGCCAGTATCGACCGGTACACCGGAACTGAAGCTTTCTTT
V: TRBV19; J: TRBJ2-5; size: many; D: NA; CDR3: CASSSGFGTAGETQYF; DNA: TGTGCCAGTAGTTCGGGATTCGGTACGGCGGGAGAGACCCAGTACTTC
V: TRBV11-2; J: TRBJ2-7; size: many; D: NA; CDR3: CASSLVQGGGHEQYF; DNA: TGTGCCAGCAGCTTAGTTCAGGGAGGAGGACACGAGCAGTACTTC
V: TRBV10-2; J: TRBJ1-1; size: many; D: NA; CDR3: CASSLTGQMNTEAFF; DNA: TGCGCCAGCAGTCTAACCGGACAGATGAACACTGAAGCTTTCTTT
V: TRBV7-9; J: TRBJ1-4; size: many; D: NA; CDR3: CASRSSGILDEKLFF; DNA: TGTGCCAGCAGGTCGTCCGGGATACTAGATGAAAAACTGTTTTTT
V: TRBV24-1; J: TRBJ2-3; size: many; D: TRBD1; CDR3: CATSDRSGGGTDTQYF; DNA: TGTGCCACCAGTGATCGCTCAGGGGGCGGAACAGATACGCAGTATTTT
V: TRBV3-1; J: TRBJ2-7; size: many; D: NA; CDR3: CASSHGGYEQYF; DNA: TGTGCCAGCAGTCACGGGGGCTACGAGCAGTACTTC
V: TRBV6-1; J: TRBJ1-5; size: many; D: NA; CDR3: CASSEAWGHSGDQPQHF; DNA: TGTGCCAGCAGTGAAGCTTGGGGACATTCTGGGGATCAGCCCCAGCATTTT
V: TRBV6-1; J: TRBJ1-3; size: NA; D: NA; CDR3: CASCDNRGGVYSGNTIYF; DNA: TGTGCCAGCTGTGACAATCGGGGAGGAGTGTACTCTGGAAACACCATATATTTT
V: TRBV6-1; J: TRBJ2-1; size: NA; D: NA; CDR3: CARISGGYEQFF; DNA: TGTGCCAGAATATCAGGGGGGTATGAGCAGTTCTTC
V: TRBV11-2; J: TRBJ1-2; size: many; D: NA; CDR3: CASSPRTDYGYTF; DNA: TGTGCCAGCAGCCCCCGGACAGACTATGGCTACACCTTC
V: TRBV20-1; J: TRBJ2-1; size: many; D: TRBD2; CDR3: CSAREPGLAGINEQFF; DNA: TGCAGTGCTAGAGAACCGGGACTAGCGGGGATAAATGAGCAGTTCTTC
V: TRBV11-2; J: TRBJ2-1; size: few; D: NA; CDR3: CASTKRRGGRNEQFF; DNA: TGTGCCAGCACCAAGAGGAGGGGGGGAAGGAATGAGCAGTTCTTC
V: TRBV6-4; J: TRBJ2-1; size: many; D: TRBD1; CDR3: CASKVSTGASYNEQFF; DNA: TGTGCCAGCAAAGTGAGTACAGGGGCGTCCTACAATGAGCAGTTCTTC
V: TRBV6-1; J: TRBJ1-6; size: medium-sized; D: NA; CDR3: CASSRQGKFGLHF; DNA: TGTGCCAGCAGCAGGCAGGGGAAGTTTGGCCTCCACTTT
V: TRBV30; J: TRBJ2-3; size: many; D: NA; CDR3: CAWKPIRPFGTDTQYF; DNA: TGTGCCTGGAAGCCTATACGGCCTTTCGGCACAGATACGCAGTATTTT
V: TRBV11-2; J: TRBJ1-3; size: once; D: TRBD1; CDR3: CASSLLGDRGVSGNTIYF; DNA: TGTGCCAGCAGCTTACTGGGTGACAGGGGGGTATCTGGAAACACCATATATTTT
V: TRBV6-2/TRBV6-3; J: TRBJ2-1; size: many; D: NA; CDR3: CASSSDGSYNEQFF; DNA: TGTGCCAGCAGTTCGGACGGATCCTACAATGAGCAGTTCTTC
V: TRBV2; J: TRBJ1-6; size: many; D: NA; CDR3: CASSVAGTANSPLHF; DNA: TGTGCCAGCAGCGTCGCCGGGACCGCCAATTCACCCCTCCACTTT
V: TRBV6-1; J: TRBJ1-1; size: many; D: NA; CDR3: CASISTAGNTEAFF; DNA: TGTGCCAGCATTTCCACGGCTGGGAACACTGAAGCTTTCTTT
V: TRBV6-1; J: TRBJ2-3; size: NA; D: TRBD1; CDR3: CATRDRVDQPQYF; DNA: TGTGCCACGAGGGACAGGGTGGATCAGCCCCAGTATTTT
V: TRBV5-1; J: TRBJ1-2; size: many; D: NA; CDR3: CASSLQINYGYTF; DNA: TGCGCCAGCAGCCTACAGATTAACTATGGCTACACCTTC
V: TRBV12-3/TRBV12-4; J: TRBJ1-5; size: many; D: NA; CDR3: CASSVRGGRNQPQHF; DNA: TGTGCCAGCAGCGTCCGGGGGGGACGCAATCAGCCCCAGCATTTT
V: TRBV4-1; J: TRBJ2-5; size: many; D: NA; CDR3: CASSQVPRDETQYF; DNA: TGCGCCAGCAGCCAAGTGCCCAGAGACGAGACCCAGTACTTC
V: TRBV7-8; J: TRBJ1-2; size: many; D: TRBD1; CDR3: CASSSLTGDGYTF; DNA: TGTGCCAGCAGCTCGCTGACAGGGGACGGCTACACCTTC
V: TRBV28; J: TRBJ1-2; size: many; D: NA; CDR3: CASRSGHNYGYTF; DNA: TGTGCCAGCAGGAGCGGACACAACTATGGCTACACCTTC
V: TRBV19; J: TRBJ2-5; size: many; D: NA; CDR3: CASSPAGPRETQYF; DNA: TGTGCCAGTAGCCCAGCGGGTCCGCGGGAGACCCAGTACTTC
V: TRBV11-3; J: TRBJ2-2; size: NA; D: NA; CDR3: CASSLDNTGEMFF; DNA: TGTGCCAGCAGCCTAGACAACACCGGGGAGATGTTTTTT
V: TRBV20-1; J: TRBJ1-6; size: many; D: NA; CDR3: CSATVYNSPLHF; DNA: TGCAGTGCCACAGTTTATAATTCACCCCTCCACTTT
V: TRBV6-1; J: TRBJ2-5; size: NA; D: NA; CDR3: CASRTEETQYF; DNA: TGTGCCAGCCGAACGGAAGAGACCCAGTACTTC
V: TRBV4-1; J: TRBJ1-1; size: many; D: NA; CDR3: CASSHPPRRTVNTEAFF; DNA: TGCGCCAGCAGCCACCCCCCCCGACGGACGGTGAACACTGAAGCTTTCTTT
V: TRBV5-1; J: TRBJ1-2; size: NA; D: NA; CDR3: CASSFRNRALDYGYTF; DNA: TGCGCCAGCAGCTTCCGAAACAGAGCCCTCGACTATGGCTACACCTTC